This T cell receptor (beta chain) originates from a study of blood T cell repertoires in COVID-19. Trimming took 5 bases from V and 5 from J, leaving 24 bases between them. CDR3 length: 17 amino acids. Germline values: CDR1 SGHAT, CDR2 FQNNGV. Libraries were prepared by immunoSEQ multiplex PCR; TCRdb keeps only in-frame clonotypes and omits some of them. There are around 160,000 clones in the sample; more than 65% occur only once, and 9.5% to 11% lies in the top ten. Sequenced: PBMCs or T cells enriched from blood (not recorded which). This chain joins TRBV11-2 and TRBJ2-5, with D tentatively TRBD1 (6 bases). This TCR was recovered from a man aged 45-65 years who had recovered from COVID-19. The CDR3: CASSPRGTGFVRETQYF. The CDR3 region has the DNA TGTGCCAGCAGCCCTAGAGGAACAGGGTTCGTCCGCGAGACCCAGTACTTC.